The clone carrying this T cell receptor (beta chain) was counted ten times or more. Antigen unknown. This sample stems from a study of T cell clonality in common variable immunodeficiency. Study outcomes and limitations: Fewer deletions and N-nucleotide insertions were reportedly seen in common variable immunodeficiency TCR beta sequences. CVID subjects shared fewer TCRbeta clones than healthy controls did.

The table came from immunoSEQ multiplex PCR; TCRdb's copy has only in-frame clones and leaves some out. The record shows roughly 34,000 clones for this sample, with no singletons present. Both groups were predominantly of Caucasian heritage. Each donor provided about 4.5 to 8.5 ml of heparinized whole blood. The clonotype originates from a person aged 18 to 69 in good health. The sequencing input was peripheral blood mononuclear cells.

CDR3 bases read: TGCAGTGCTAGGGGGGACAGAGGGACCTCGACCTACGAG. As protein: CSARGDRGTSTYE. The CDR3 in full is CSARGDRGTSTYEQYF. The gene calls are TRBV20-1 and TRBJ2-7; 7 bases align to TRBD1. The read stops 3 residues short of the end of the CDR3; the missing end is completed from the germline J gene. CDR3 size: 16 residues. CDR1 DFQATT and CDR2 SNEGSKA come from the germline V gene (reference sequence). The V gene end was trimmed by 3 bases and the J gene end by 2 bases; junction bases not matched to a gene: 13.